This T cell receptor (beta chain) stems from a study of T cells in localized non-small cell lung cancer. The repertoire was sequenced with immunoSEQ multiplex PCR; TCRdb's copy has only in-frame clones and lacks some. The sample holds more than 35,000 clones, around nine tenths seen once. With regard to this clone: Antigen unknown.

Notes on the study in general: Uninvolved nearby lung showed the greatest T cell clonality, exceeding that found in tumor. An association was observed between higher blood T cell density and longer overall survival.

Sequenced here: peripheral blood, sampled before any cancer treatment. The TCR sequence derives from a female donor older than 55 with stage I lung adenocarcinoma.

Written as DNA, the CDR3 is TGTGCCAGTAGTGCCGGGACAGGGCCTTATGGCTACACCTTC. Protein: CASSAGTGPYGYTF. The rearrangement uses TRBV19 and TRBJ1-2; 9 bases align to TRBD1. Trimming removed 5 bases from V and 5 bases from J; junction bases left unmatched: 6. Germline V gene lookup returns CDR1 LNHDA and CDR2 SQIVND (reference sequence). The CDR3 covers 14 residues.